This T cell receptor beta chain comes out of a study of human T cells and chemical hapten exposure. In this sample, this clonotype turned up many times. Time point of the sample: patch test 1, 2 weeks after DPC sensitization. Indicated treatment: therapeutic diphenylcyclopropenone sensitization with weekly scalp DPC. TCRdb passed the RACE reads through MiXCR, listing each CDR3 protein once. Of roughly 82,000 distinct CDR3 sequences listed, around 11% were seen once; the top ten hold about 4%. Germline assignment: CDR1 LGHDT and CDR2 YNNKEL (reference sequence). The V gene end was trimmed by 3 bases and the J gene end by 4 bases; junction bases not matched to a gene: 11. This CDR3 is 18 amino acids long.

The receptor comes from a woman aged 55-70 years with alopecia areata. Some clones in this sample may be carry-over from other donors' samples. Source: whole blood, taken in connection with sensitization to the hapten diphenylcyclopropenone (DPC). V is TRBV3-1 and J is TRBJ2-1, with TRBD2 matching 11 bases. CDR3 sequence (DNA): TGTGCCAGCAGCCATAGGACTAGCGGGTTGGCGCGGTACAATGAGCAGTTCTTC. It encodes CASSHRTSGLARYNEQFF.